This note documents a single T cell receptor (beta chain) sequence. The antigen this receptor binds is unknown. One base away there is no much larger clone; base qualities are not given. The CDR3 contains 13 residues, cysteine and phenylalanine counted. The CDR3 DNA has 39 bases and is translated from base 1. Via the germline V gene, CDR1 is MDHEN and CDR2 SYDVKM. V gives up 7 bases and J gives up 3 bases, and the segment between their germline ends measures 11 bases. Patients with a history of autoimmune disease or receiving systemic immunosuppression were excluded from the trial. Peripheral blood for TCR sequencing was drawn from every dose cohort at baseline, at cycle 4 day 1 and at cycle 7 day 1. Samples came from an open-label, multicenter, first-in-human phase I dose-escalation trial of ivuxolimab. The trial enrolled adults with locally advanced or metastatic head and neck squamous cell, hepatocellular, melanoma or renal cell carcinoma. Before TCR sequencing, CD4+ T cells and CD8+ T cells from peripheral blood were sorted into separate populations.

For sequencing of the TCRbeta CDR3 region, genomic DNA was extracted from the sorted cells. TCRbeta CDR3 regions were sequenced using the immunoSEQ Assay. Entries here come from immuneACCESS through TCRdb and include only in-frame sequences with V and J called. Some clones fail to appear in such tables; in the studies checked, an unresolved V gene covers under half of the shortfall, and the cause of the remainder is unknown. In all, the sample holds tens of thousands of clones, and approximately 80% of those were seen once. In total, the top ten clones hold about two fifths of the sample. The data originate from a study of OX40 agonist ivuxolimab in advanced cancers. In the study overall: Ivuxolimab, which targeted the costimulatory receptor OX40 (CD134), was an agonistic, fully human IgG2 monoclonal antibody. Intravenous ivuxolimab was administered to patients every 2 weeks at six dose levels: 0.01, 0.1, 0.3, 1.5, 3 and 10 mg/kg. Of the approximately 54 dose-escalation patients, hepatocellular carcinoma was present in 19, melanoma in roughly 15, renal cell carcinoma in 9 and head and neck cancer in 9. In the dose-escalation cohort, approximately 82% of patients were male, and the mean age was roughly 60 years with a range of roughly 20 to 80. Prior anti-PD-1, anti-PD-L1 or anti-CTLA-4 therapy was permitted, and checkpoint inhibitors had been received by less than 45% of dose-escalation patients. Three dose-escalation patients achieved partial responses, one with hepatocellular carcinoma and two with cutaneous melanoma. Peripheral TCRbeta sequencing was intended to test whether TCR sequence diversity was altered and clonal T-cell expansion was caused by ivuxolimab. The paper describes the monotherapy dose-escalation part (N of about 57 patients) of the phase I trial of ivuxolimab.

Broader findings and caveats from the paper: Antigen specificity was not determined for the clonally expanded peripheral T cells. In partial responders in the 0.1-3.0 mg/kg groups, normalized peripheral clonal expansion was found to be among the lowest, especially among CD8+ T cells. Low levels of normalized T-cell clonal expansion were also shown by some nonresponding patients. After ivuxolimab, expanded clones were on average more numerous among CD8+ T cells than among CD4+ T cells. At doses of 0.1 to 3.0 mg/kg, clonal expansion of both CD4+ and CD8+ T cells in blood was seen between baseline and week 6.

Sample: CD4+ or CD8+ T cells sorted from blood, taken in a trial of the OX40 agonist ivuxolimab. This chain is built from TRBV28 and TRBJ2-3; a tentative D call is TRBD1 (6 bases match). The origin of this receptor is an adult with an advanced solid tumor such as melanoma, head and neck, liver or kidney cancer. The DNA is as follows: TGTGCCAGCACATGGGGGCGGACAGATACGCAGTATTTT. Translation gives CASTWGRTDTQYF.